The 23 T cell receptor beta chains given below trace back to one sample, sequenced in a study of blood T cell repertoires in COVID-19. The table came from immunoSEQ multiplex PCR; TCRdb's copy has only in-frame clones and leaves some out. Among more than 200,000 clones listed, about 86% were seen once. The sequenced sample consisted of peripheral blood. The receptor set was obtained from a woman aged 50 to 60 with acute or convalescent COVID-19.

The CDR3 is CASSLHGGAGRQETQYF. The CDR3 bases are TGTGCCAGCAGCCTCCATGGCGGGGCGGGCCGCCAAGAGACCCAGTACTTC. This chain joins TRBV9 and TRBJ2-5; possible D gene TRBD2, 6 bases. The CDR3 spans 17 residues. The ends were cut back, 4 bases at V and 1 base at J, with 20 bases in the middle. Germline V lookup: CDR1 SGDLS, CDR2 YYNGEE.

CDR3 loop: CASSVGAGVQYNEQFF. The DNA for the CDR3 is TGTGCCAGCAGCGTAGGGGCGGGAGTGCAGTACAATGAGCAGTTCTTC. This chain uses TRBV9 with TRBJ2-1; 7 nucleotides agree with TRBD2. Germline CDR1 and CDR2: SGDLS and YYNGEE. The CDR3 runs to 16 residues. V lost 0 bases and J lost 4; bases outside the gene matches: 7.

CDR3 sequence reads: CASSPVYNEQFF. The CDR3 coding sequence is TGTGCCAGCAGCCCGGTCTACAATGAGCAGTTCTTC. V gene TRBV6-1 combines with J gene TRBJ2-1; unclear D gene. Per germline, CDR1 MNHNS and CDR2 SASEGT. CDR3 length equals 12 residues. Deletions cut 6 bases from V and 3 bases from J, with 6 bases between.

The chain joins TRBV15 to TRBJ2-5, with 8 bases identical to TRBD1. The CDR3 spans 14 residues. V lost 5 bases, J lost 1 base, and 3 bases stayed unmatched. The germline V gene encodes CDR1 LNHNV and CDR2 YYDKDF (reference sequence). CDR3 sequence: CATSHDRGQETQYF. The DNA for the CDR3 is TGTGCCACCAGCCACGACAGGGGCCAAGAGACCCAGTACTTC.

The table lists this clone with a count of one. Other DNA sequences in this sample translate to the same CDR3. The chain is built from TRBV28 and TRBJ1-1, with 9 bases fitting TRBD1. V was pared by 3 bases and J by 2 bases, with 7 bases of the junction left unmatched. CDR1 and CDR2 (germline): MDHEN, SYDVKM. The CDR3 totals 16 residues. DNA of the CDR3: TGTGCCAGCAGTTTGCTTCCGGGACAGGGAAACACTGAAGCTTTCTTT. Its translation: CASSLLPGQGNTEAFF. Based on the CDR3 plus reference TRBV28 and TRBJ1-1, the full variable domain is DVKVTQSSRYLVKRTGEKVFLECVQDMDHENMFWYRQDPGLGLRLIYFSYDVKMKEKGDIPEGYSVSREKKERFSLILESASTNQTSMYLCASSLLPGQGNTEAFFGQGTRLTVV.

The chain carries TRBV6-5 and TRBJ2-7; D is ambiguous. The ends were cut back, 6 bases at V and 0 bases at J, with 12 bases in the middle. The length of the CDR3 is 14 residues. Germline V lookup: CDR1 MNHEY, CDR2 SVGAGI. The CDR3 bases are TGTGCCAGCAGACCCGAAAGCAACTCCTACGAGCAGTACTTC. Its protein is CASRPESNSYEQYF.

This chain connects TRBV30 to TRBJ2-2, with D possibly being TRBD2 (7 bases). Germline assignment: CDR1 GTSNPN and CDR2 SVGIG (reference sequence). The CDR3 consists of 14 residues. V lost 3 bases and J lost 4, with 12 bases in between. The CDR3 reads CAWRGGRGTGELFF. The CDR3 region has the DNA TGTGCCTGGAGGGGGGGGCGCGGCACCGGGGAGCTGTTTTTT. The complete variable domain, with remaining parts taken from reference TRBV30 and TRBJ2-2, reads SQTIHQWPATLVQPVGSPLSLECTVEGTSNPNLYWYRQAAGRGLQLLFYSVGIGQISSEVPQNLSASRPQDRQFILSSKKLLLSDSGFYLCAWRGGRGTGELFFGEGSRLTVL.

The chain uses TRBV6-1 and TRBJ1-5; D is perhaps TRBD1 (5 bases). Germline CDR1 is MNHNS and CDR2 is SASEGT. CDR3 length: 16 residues. V lost 1 base, J lost 0 bases, and 10 bases lay in between. CDR3 bases: TGTGCCAGCAGTGAAGGGTGGGGCCATAGCAATCAGCCCCAGCATTTT. Amino acid sequence: CASSEGWGHSNQPQHF.

This clone was counted between two and nine times. The chain couples TRBV20-1 to TRBJ1-1; 11 bases fit TRBD1. In germline, CDR1 is DFQATT, CDR2 SNEGSKA (reference sequence). The V gene end was trimmed by 3 bases and the J gene end by 2 bases; junction bases not matched to a gene: 8. The CDR3 covers 16 residues. CDR3 sequence: CSASTGTGGINTEAFF. In DNA form, the CDR3 reads TGCAGTGCTAGTACCGGGACAGGGGGTATCAACACTGAAGCTTTCTTT.

V gene TRBV5-4 combines with J gene TRBJ2-1, with TRBD2 matching over 14 bases. V was pared by 4 bases and J by 10 bases, with 7 bases of the junction left unmatched. Germline assignment: CDR1 SGHNT and CDR2 YYREEE (reference sequence). The CDR3 loop spans 15 amino acids. The CDR3 protein is CASSLGTSGGAEQFF. CDR3 coding DNA: TGTGCCAGCAGCCTCGGGACTAGCGGGGGTGCGGAGCAGTTCTTC.

This clone appeared once. The V and J genes are TRBV24-1 and TRBJ2-3, with D tentatively TRBD1 (5 bases). The CDR3 spans 14 residues. Trimming took 4 bases from V and 2 from J, leaving 9 bases between them. In germline, CDR1 is KGHDR, CDR2 SFDVKD. The CDR3 bases are TGTGCCACCAGTGAGCTGACAGACACAGATACGCAGTATTTT. Amino acids: CATSELTDTDTQYF.

The rearrangement links TRBV30 to TRBJ2-1, with D possibly being TRBD2 (6 bases). CDR3 size: 13 residues. V lost 0 bases to trimming and J lost 9 bases, with 12 bases between them. Germline V gene data show CDR1 as GTSNPN and CDR2 as SVGIG (reference sequence). CDR3 in amino acids: CAWSVRGGGEQFF. CDR3 sequence (DNA): TGTGCCTGGAGTGTACGGGGAGGCGGTGAGCAGTTCTTC.

The table lists this clone with a few counts. This chain links TRBV12-5 with TRBJ1-5; the D is unclear. The V gene lost 0 bases and the J gene lost 0 bases, with 12 bases spanning the gap. The CDR3 sequence is 17 residues long. CDR1 LGHNT and CDR2 FRNRAP come from the germline V gene. CDR3 sequence reads: CASGLVAGRYSNQPQHF. CDR3 sequence (DNA): TGTGCTAGTGGTTTGGTAGCGGGAAGGTATAGCAATCAGCCCCAGCATTTT.

V usage is TRBV5-6 and J usage is TRBJ2-7; TRBD2 agrees at 8 bases. V lost 1 base and J lost 4; bases outside the gene matches: 4. CDR3 size: 14 residues. The V gene's germline CDR1 is SGHDT and CDR2 YYEEEE. As DNA, the CDR3 is TGTGCCAGCAGCTTGACCGGCGGGAGGTACGAGCAGTACTTC. Encoded protein: CASSLTGGRYEQYF. Using reference TRBV5-6 and TRBJ2-7 for the parts outside the CDR3, the full variable domain is DAGVTQSPTHLIKTRGQQVTLRCSPKSGHDTVSWYQQALGQGPQFIFQYYEEEERQRGNFPDRFSGHQFPNYSSELNVNALLLGDSALYLCASSLTGGRYEQYFGPGTRLTVT.

This chain's CDR3 is CATSDESPYEQYF. The CDR3 DNA sequence: TGTGCCACCAGTGACGAGTCTCCTTACGAGCAGTACTTC. V usage is TRBV24-1 and J usage is TRBJ2-7; D gene uncertain. The V end was cut by 4 bases, the J end by 4 bases, with 10 bases between. Germline CDR1 and CDR2: KGHDR and SFDVKD. The CDR3 has 13 amino acids.

V usage is TRBV11-2 and J usage is TRBJ2-5; D unclear. Trimming cost V 7 bases and J 0 bases, with 9 bases left between them. The CDR3 is 13 amino acids. Germline-derived CDR1 and CDR2 are SGHAT and FQNNGV. CDR3 nucleotides: TGTGCCAGCACCCAGACTTACCAAGAGACCCAGTACTTC. It yields the protein CASTQTYQETQYF.

In its sample, this clone was seen once. The genes are TRBV5-1 and TRBJ1-4; D uncertain. Germline CDR1 and CDR2: SGHRS and YFSETQ. With 0 bases removed from V and 0 bases from J, the gap between germline ends came to 6 bases. The CDR3 is 15 amino acids. CDR3 sequence (DNA): TGCGCCAGCAGCTTGGCCCCAGCAACTAATGAAAAACTGTTTTTT. Encoded protein: CASSLAPATNEKLFF.

The chain is built from TRBV9 and TRBJ2-2; TRBD2 matches 12 bases. The germline V gene encodes CDR1 SGDLS and CDR2 YYNGEE. This CDR3 spans 17 amino acids. V was pared by 2 bases and J by 6 bases, with 8 bases of the junction left unmatched. The CDR3 is CASSVGGTSGLAGELFF. The CDR3 DNA sequence: TGTGCCAGCAGCGTCGGGGGGACTAGCGGGTTGGCCGGGGAGCTGTTTTTT.

The J gene is TRBJ1-1, the V gene TRBV25-1; 9 positions agree with TRBD1. Germline CDR1 MGHDK, CDR2 SYGVNS. J gave up 6 bases and V 7 bases, and 6 bases lay outside the gene matches. CDR3 length: 13 residues. CDR3 nucleotide sequence: TGTGCCAGCAAATATGACAGGGGGGCTGAAGCTTTCTTT. Translated, it gives CASKYDRGAEAFF. The full variable domain, its missing parts supplied by reference TRBV25-1 and TRBJ1-1, is EADIYQTPRYLVIGTGKKITLECSQTMGHDKMYWYQQDPGMELHLIHYSYGVNSTEKGDLSSESTVSRIRTEHFPLTLESARPSHTSQYLCASKYDRGAEAFFGQGTRLTVV.

This chain joins TRBV6-4 and TRBJ2-7; 8 bases map to TRBD2. The CDR3 consists of 17 residues. V lost 6 bases, J lost 5 bases, and 18 bases stayed unmatched. Germline CDR1 MRHNA, CDR2 SNTAGT. This chain's CDR3 is CASRGWREAEISDEQYF. The CDR3 DNA reads as TGTGCCAGCAGAGGTTGGCGGGAGGCCGAAATTAGCGACGAGCAGTACTTC.

This clone was observed once. V gene TRBV28 combines with J gene TRBJ2-3; 11 bases match TRBD2. The germline V gene encodes CDR1 MDHEN and CDR2 SYDVKM. After removal of 4 bases from V and 2 bases from J, the junction contained 29 bases not matched to a gene. This CDR3 is built from 24 residues. CDR3 DNA sequence: TGTGCCAGCAGTTGGTTTATCGGGACAGGTCCTACTAGCGGGAGTAACCTACCCACAGATACGCAGTATTTT. Translated: CASSWFIGTGPTSGSNLPTDTQYF.

In its sample, this clone was seen a few times. The chain uses TRBV5-1 and TRBJ2-1, with a weak D call TRBD1 (6 bases). CDR3 length: 15 residues. V was cut by 4 bases and J by 4 bases, with 15 bases left in between. The germline gives CDR1 SGHRS, CDR2 YFSETQ. CDR3: CASSRTTDSYNEQFF. The CDR3, as DNA: TGCGCCAGCAGCCGAACAACGGACAGTTACAATGAGCAGTTCTTC.

The chain carries TRBV19 and TRBJ1-3; the D gene is possibly TRBD1 (5 bases). V was trimmed by 9 bases and J by 0 bases, leaving 15 bases between them. The CDR3 spans 15 residues. Germline V gene data show CDR1 as LNHDA and CDR2 as SQIVND (reference sequence). CDR3 loop: CASSEKGFSGNTIYF. The DNA of the CDR3 is TGTGCCAGCTCGGAGAAGGGGTTCTCTGGAAACACCATATATTTT. Supplemented by reference TRBV19 and TRBJ1-3, the full variable domain reads DGGITQSPKYLFRKEGQNVTLSCEQNLNHDAMYWYRQDPGQGLRLIYYSQIVNDFQKGDIAEGYSVSREKKESFPLTVTSAQKNPTAFYLCASSEKGFSGNTIYFGEGSWLTVV.